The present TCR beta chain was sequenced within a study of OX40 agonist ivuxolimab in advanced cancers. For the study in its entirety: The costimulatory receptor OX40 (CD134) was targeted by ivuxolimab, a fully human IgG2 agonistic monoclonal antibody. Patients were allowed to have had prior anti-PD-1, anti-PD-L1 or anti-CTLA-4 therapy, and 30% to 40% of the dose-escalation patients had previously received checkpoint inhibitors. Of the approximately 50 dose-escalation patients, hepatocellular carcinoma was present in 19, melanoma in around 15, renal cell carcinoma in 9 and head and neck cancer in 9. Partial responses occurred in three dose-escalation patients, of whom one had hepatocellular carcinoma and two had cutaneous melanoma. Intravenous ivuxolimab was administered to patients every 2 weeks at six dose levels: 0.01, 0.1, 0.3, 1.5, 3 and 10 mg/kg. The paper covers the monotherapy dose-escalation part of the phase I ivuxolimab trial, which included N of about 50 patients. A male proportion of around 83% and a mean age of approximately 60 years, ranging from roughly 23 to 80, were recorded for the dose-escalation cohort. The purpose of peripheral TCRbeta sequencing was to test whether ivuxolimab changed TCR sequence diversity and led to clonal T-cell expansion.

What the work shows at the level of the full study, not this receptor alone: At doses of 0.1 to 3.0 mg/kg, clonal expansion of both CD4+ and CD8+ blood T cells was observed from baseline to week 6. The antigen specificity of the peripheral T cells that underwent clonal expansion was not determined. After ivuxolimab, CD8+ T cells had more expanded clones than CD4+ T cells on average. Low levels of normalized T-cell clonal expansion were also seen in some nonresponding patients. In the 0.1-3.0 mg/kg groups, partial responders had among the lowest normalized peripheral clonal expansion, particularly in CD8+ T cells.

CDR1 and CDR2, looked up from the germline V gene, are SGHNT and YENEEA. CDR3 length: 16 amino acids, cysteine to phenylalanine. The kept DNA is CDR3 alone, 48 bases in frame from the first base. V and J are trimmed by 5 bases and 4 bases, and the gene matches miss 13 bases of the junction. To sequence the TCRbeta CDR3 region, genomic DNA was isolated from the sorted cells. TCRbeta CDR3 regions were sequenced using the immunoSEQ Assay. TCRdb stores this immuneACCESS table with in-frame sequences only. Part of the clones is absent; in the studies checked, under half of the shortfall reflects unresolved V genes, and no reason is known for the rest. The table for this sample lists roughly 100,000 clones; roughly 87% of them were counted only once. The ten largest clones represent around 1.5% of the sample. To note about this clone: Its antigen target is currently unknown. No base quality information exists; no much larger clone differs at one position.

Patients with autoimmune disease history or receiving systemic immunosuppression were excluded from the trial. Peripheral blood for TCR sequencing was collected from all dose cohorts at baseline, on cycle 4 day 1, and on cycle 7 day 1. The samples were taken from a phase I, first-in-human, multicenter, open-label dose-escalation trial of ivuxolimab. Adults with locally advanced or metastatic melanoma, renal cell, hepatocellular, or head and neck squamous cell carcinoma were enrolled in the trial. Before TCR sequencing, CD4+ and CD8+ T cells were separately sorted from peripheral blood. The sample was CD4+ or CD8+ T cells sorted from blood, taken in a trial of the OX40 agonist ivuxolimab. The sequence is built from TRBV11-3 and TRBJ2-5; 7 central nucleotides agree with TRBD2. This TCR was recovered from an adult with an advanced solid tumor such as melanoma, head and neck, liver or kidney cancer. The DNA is TGTGCCAGCAGCCCCTTTGCCTTGGGGAGGGCAGAGACCCAGTACTTC. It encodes CASSPFALGRAETQYF.